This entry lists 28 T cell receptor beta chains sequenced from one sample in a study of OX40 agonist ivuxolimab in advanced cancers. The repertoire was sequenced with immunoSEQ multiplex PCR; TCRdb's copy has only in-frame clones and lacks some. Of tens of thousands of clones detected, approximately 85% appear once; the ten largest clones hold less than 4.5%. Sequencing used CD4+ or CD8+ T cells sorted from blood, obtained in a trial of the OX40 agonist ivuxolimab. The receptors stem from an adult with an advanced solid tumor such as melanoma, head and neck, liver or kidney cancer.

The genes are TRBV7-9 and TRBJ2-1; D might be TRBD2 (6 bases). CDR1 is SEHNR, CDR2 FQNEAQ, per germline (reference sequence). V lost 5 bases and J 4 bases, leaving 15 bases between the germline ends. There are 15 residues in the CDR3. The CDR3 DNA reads TGTGCCAGCAGCCGGACCCCCGGGGGATACAATGAGCAGTTCTTC. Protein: CASSRTPGGYNEQFF.

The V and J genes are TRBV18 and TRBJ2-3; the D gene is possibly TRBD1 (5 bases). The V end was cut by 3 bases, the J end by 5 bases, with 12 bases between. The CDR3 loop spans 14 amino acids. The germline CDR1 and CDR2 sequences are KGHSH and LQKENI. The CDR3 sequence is CASSPPNRQDTQYF. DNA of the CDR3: TGTGCCAGCTCACCCCCAAACAGGCAAGATACGCAGTATTTT.

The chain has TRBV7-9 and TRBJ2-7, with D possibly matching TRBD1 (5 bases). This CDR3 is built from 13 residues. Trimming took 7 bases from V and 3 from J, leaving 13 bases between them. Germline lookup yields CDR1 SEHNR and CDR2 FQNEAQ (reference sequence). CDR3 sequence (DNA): TGTGCCAGCACCACCTCAGGGTTCTACGAGCAGTACTTC. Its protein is CASTTSGFYEQYF. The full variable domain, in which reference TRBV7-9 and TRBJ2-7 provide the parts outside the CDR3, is DTGVSQNPRHKITKRGQNVTFRCDPISEHNRLYWYRQTLGQGPEFLTYFQNEAQLEKSRLLSDRFSAERPKGSFSTLEIQRTEQGDSAMYLCASTTSGFYEQYFGPGTRLTVT.

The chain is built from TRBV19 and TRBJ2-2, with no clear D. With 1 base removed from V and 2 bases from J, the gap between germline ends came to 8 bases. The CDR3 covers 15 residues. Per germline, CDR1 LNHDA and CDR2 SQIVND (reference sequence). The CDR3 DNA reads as TGTGCCAGTAGTATAGGAGGCGGTAACACCGGGGAGCTGTTTTTT. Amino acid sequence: CASSIGGGNTGELFF.

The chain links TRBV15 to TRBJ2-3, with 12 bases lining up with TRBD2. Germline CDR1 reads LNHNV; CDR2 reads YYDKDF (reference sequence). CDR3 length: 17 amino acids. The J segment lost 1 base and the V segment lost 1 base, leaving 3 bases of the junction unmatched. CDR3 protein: CATSRGTSGTGTDTQYF. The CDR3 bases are TGTGCCACCAGCAGAGGGACTAGCGGGACGGGCACAGATACGCAGTATTTT.

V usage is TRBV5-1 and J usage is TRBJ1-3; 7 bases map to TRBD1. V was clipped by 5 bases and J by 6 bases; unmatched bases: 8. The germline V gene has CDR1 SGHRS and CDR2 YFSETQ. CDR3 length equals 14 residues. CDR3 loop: CASRGQLHENTIYF. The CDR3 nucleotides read TGCGCCAGCAGGGGACAGTTACATGAAAACACCATATATTTT. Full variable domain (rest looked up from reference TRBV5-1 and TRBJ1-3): KAGVTQTPRYLIKTRGQQVTLSCSPISGHRSVSWYQQTPGQGLQFLFEYFSETQRNKGNFPGRFSGRQFSNSRSEMNVSTLELGDSALYLCASRGQLHENTIYFGEGSWLTVV.

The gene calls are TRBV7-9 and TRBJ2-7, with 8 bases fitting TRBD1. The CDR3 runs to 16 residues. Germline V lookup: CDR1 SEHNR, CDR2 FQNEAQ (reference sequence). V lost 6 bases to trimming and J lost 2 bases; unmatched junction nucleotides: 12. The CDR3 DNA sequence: TGTGCCAGCAGTGTAGCCGGGACAGGCTCCCCCTACGAGCAGTACTTC. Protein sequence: CASSVAGTGSPYEQYF.

The CDR3 sequence is CASRDARNEQYF. The DNA of the CDR3 is TGTGCCAGCAGGGATGCTCGGAACGAGCAGTACTTC. The chain employs TRBV2 and TRBJ2-7; D remains ambiguous. V was cut by 6 bases and J by 5 bases, with 11 bases left in between. The CDR3 sequence is 12 residues long. CDR1 and CDR2 from the germline V gene are SNHLY and FYNNEI. Combining the CDR3 with reference TRBV2 and TRBJ2-7 gives the whole variable domain EPEVTQTPSHQVTQMGQEVILRCVPISNHLYFYWYRQILGQKVEFLVSFYNNEISEKSEIFDDQFSVERPDGSNFTLKIRSTKLEDSAMYFCASRDARNEQYFGPGTRLTVT.

The CDR3 DNA reads TGTGCCAGCAGCTTGACTGAGGCGCAGTATTTT. Protein: CASSLTEAQYF. The chain is built from TRBV7-2 and TRBJ2-3, with unresolved D. Trimming left V 3 bases short and J 10 bases short, with 8 bases between. The CDR3 is made up of 11 amino acids. CDR1 and CDR2 from the germline V gene are SGHTA and FQGNSA. Complete variable domain (other parts from reference TRBV7-2 and TRBJ2-3): GAGVSQSPSNKVTEKGKDVELRCDPISGHTALYWYRQSLGQGLEFLIYFQGNSAPDKSGLPSDRFSAERTGGSVSTLTIQRTQQEDSAVYLCASSLTEAQYFGPGTRLTVL.

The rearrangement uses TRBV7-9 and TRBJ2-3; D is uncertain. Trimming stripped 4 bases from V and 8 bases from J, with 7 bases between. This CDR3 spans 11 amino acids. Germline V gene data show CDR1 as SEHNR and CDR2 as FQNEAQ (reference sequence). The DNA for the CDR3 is TGTGCCAGCAGCTCCCCATTTACGCAGTATTTT. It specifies CASSSPFTQYF.

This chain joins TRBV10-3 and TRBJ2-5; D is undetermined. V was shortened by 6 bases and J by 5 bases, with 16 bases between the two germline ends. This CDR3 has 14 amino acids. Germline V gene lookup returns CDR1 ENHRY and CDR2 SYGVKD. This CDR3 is CAIRPGEPAETQYF. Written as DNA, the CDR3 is TGTGCCATCAGACCGGGCGAACCCGCGGAGACCCAGTACTTC.

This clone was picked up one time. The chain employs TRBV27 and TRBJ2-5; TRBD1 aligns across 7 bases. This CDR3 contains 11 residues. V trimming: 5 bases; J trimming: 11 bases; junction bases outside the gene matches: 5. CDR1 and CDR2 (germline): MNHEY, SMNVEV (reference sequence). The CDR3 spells CASSLGDSQYF. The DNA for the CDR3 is TGTGCCAGCAGTCTGGGGGACAGTCAGTACTTC.

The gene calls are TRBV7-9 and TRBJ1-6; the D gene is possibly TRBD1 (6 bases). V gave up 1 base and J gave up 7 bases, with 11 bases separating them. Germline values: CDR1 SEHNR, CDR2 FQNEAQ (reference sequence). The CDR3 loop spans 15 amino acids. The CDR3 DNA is TGTGCCAGCAGCTTAGTACAGGGCGGCAATTCACCCCTCCACTTT. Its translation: CASSLVQGGNSPLHF.

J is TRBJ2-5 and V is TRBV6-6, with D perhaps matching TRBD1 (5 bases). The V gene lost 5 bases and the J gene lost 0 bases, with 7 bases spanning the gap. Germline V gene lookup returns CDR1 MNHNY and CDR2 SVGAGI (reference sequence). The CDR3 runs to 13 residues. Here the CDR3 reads CASSQTDQETQYF. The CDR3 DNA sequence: TGTGCCAGCAGTCAGACAGACCAAGAGACCCAGTACTTC.

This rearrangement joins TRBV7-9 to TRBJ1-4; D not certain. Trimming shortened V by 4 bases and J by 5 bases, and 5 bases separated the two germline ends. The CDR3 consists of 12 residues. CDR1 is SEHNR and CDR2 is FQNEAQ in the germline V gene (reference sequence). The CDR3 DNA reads TGTGCCAGCAGCTCCATAAATGAAAAACTGTTTTTT. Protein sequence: CASSSINEKLFF.

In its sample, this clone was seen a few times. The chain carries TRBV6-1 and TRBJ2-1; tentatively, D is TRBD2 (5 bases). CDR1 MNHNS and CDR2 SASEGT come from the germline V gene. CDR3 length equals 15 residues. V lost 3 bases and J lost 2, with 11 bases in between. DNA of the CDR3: TGTGCCAGCAGTGACGGGCGGACTGCCTACAATGAGCAGTTCTTC. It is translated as CASSDGRTAYNEQFF.

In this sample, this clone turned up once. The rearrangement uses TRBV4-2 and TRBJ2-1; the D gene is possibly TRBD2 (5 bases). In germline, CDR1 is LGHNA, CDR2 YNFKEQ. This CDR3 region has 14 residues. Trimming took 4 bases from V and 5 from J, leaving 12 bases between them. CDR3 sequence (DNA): TGTGCCAGCAGCCGTGATCTAGCCAACAATGAGCAGTTCTTC. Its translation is CASSRDLANNEQFF.

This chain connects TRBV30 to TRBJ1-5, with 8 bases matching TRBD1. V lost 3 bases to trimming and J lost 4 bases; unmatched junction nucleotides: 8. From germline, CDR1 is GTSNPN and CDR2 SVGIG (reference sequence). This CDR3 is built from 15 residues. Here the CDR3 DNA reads TGTGCCTGGAGCCCCGAGGGACAGGAGAATCAGCCCCAGCATTTT. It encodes CAWSPEGQENQPQHF.

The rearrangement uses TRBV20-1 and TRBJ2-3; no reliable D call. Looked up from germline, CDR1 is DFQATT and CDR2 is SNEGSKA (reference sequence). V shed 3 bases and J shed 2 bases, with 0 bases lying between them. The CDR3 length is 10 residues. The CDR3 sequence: CSASTDTQYF. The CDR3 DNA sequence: TGCAGTGCTAGCACAGATACGCAGTATTTT.

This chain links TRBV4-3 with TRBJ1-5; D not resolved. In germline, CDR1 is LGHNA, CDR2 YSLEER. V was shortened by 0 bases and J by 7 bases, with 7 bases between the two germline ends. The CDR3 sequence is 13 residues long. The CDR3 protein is CASSQELEQPQHF. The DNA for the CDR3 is TGCGCCAGCAGCCAAGAGTTAGAACAGCCCCAGCATTTT.

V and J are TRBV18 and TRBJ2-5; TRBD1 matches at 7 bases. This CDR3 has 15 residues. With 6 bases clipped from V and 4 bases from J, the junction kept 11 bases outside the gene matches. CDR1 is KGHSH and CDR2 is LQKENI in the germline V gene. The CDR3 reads CASSPATGRSETQYF. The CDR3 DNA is TGTGCCAGCTCCCCCGCGACAGGGCGCTCAGAGACCCAGTACTTC.

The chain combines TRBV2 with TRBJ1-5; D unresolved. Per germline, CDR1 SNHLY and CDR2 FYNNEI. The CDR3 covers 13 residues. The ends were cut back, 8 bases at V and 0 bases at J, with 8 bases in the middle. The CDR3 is CASLGISNQPQHF. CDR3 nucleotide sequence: TGTGCCAGCCTGGGGATTAGCAATCAGCCCCAGCATTTT. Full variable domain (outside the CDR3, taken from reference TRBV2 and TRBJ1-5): EPEVTQTPSHQVTQMGQEVILRCVPISNHLYFYWYRQILGQKVEFLVSFYNNEISEKSEIFDDQFSVERPDGSNFTLKIRSTKLEDSAMYFCASLGISNQPQHFGDGTRLSIL.

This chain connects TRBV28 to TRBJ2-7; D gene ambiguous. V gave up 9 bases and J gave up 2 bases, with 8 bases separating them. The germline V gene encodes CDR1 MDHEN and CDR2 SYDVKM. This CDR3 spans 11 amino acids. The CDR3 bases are TGTGCCAGTCGAGGAACCTACGAGCAGTACTTC. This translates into CASRGTYEQYF. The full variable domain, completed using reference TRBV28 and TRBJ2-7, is DVKVTQSSRYLVKRTGEKVFLECVQDMDHENMFWYRQDPGLGLRLIYFSYDVKMKEKGDIPEGYSVSREKKERFSLILESASTNQTSMYLCASRGTYEQYFGPGTRLTVT.

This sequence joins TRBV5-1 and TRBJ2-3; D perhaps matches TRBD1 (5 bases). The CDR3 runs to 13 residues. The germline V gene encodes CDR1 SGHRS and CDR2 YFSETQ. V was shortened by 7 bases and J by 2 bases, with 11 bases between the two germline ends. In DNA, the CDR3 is TGCGCCAGCGAGGTGGACAACACAGATACGCAGTATTTT. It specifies CASEVDNTDTQYF. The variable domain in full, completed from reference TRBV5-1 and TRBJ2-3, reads KAGVTQTPRYLIKTRGQQVTLSCSPISGHRSVSWYQQTPGQGLQFLFEYFSETQRNKGNFPGRFSGRQFSNSRSEMNVSTLELGDSALYLCASEVDNTDTQYFGPGTRLTVL.

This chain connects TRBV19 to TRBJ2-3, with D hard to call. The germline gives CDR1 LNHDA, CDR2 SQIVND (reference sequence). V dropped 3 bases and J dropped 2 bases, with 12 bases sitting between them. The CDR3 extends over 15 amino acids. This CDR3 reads CASSIDPDYTDTQYF. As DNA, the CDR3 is TGTGCCAGTAGTATCGACCCCGATTACACAGATACGCAGTATTTT.

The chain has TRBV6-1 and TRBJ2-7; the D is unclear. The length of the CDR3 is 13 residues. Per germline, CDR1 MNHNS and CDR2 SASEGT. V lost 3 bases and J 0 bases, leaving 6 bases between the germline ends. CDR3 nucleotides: TGTGCCAGCAGTGAGAGTGTCTCCTACGAGCAGTACTTC. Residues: CASSESVSYEQYF.

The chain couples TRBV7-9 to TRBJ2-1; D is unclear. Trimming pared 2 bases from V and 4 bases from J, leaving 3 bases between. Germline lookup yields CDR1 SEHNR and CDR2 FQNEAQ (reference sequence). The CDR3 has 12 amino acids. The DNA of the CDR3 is TGTGCCAGCAGCTTAAATTACAATGAGCAGTTCTTC. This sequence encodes CASSLNYNEQFF.

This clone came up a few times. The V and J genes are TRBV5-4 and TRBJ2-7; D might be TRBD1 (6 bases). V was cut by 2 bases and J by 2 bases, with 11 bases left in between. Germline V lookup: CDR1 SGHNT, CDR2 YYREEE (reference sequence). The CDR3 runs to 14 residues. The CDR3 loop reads CASSFQGSTYEQYF. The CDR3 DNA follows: TGTGCCAGCAGCTTTCAGGGGTCCACCTACGAGCAGTACTTC.